These 7 T cell receptor beta chains share one sample of origin, sequenced in a study of PD-L1 blockade in urothelial cancer. TCRdb keeps only in-frame clones here, not all; method: immunoSEQ multiplex PCR. This table holds some 100,000 clones, approximately 90% found once. Here the sequenced sample was PBMCs, taken around atezolizumab (anti-PD-L1) treatment. The receptor source for this set is a woman older than 75 with urothelial cancer.

V gene TRBV5-1 combines with J gene TRBJ2-1; TRBD2 matches at 7 bases. CDR3 length: 16 amino acids. Germline loops: CDR1 SGHRS, CDR2 YFSETQ. The V gene end was trimmed by 0 bases and the J gene end by 0 bases; junction bases not matched to a gene: 3. The CDR3 loop is CASSLAGTISYNEQFF. The CDR3, as DNA: TGCGCCAGCAGCTTGGCCGGGACTATCTCCTACAATGAGCAGTTCTTC.

Points on this clone: A junction boundary mismatches the germline segment, possibly from a read error. The CDR3 nucleotides are TGTGCCATCAGCGAGTGGACAGGGGGTGGCGAGCAGTACTTC. This encodes CAISEWTGGGEQYF. V and J are TRBV10-3 and TRBJ2-7; TRBD1 aligns across 10 bases. The CDR3 is 14 amino acids. Looked up from germline, CDR1 is ENHRY and CDR2 is SYGVKD.

This clone was observed a single time. The chain has TRBV28 and TRBJ1-1; no clear D. The CDR3 is 12 residues long. CDR1 is MDHEN, CDR2 SYDVKM, per germline. Trimming shortened V by 10 bases and J by 3 bases, and 12 bases separated the two germline ends. The CDR3 bases are TGTGCCACTTCAGTCCTGGACACTGAAGCTTTCTTT. Translating it yields CATSVLDTEAFF.

The chain recombines TRBV5-1 with TRBJ1-1; 7 bases align to TRBD1. Germline loops: CDR1 SGHRS, CDR2 YFSETQ. J lost 5 bases, V lost 0 bases, and 13 bases had no gene match. CDR3 length equals 17 residues. The CDR3 DNA sequence: TGCGCCAGCAGCTTGGCCTATCAGGAGACAGGGCGGACTGAAGCTTTCTTT. Translated: CASSLAYQETGRTEAFF.

The chain employs TRBV7-3 and TRBJ2-3, with a possible D match to TRBD2 (5 bases). Trimming cost V 4 bases and J 1 base, with 15 bases left between them. The CDR3 has 16 amino acids. The germline V gene has CDR1 SGHTA and CDR2 FQGTGA. The DNA for the CDR3 is TGTGCCAGCAGCTCACAACGGGGTAGCGGCACAGATACGCAGTATTTT. It is translated as CASSSQRGSGTDTQYF.

The rearrangement joins TRBV6-5 to TRBJ1-2; tentative D call: TRBD1 (6 bases). V was shortened by 6 bases and J by 4 bases, with 12 bases between the two germline ends. Per germline, CDR1 MNHEY and CDR2 SVGAGI. This CDR3 has 13 amino acids. The CDR3 sequence is CASSGQRAYGYTF. In DNA, the CDR3 is TGTGCCAGCAGCGGACAGCGCGCCTATGGCTACACCTTC.

This chain joins TRBV9 and TRBJ1-2, with D possibly TRBD1 on 6 matching bases. In germline, CDR1 is SGDLS, CDR2 YYNGEE. The CDR3 covers 16 residues. Trimming removed 3 bases from V and 0 bases from J, with 15 bases in between. The CDR3 loop reads CASSAQRDTPNYGYTF. The CDR3 region has the DNA TGTGCCAGCAGCGCCCAGCGGGACACCCCTAACTATGGCTACACCTTC. Using reference TRBV9 and TRBJ1-2 for the parts outside the CDR3, the full variable domain is DSGVTQTPKHLITATGQRVTLRCSPRSGDLSVYWYQQSLDQGLQFLIQYYNGEERAKGNILERFSAQQFPDLHSELNLSSLELGDSALYFCASSAQRDTPNYGYTFGSGTRLTVV.